This T cell receptor (beta chain) is from a study of identical twins. This clonotype has only a few counts. V gave up 2 bases and J gave up 1 base, with 19 bases separating them. The CDR3 loop spans 19 amino acids. Germline loops: CDR1 SGHRS, CDR2 YFSETQ. MiXCR, run by TCRdb on the 5' RACE reads, gives a single entry per CDR3 protein. Among roughly 720,000 distinct CDR3 sequences, around a sixth were seen once, and the ten largest hold about 12%. The same data also went into a second study, on T cells expressing NK-cell markers.

V gene TRBV5-1 combines with J gene TRBJ2-6; D is ambiguous. The receptor was derived from a woman younger than 35 in good health. Sequencing used PBMCs. CDR3 in DNA: TGCGCCAGCAGCTTTTCCCCACTGGACGTAAAGTCTGGGGCCAACGTCCTGACTTTC. It specifies CASSFSPLDVKSGANVLTF.